A selection of T cell receptor beta chains follows, all from one sample in a study of CD8+ T cells in alopecia areata. Method: immunoSEQ multiplex PCR; TCRdb's copy keeps in-frame clones and lacks some. The data hold 180,000 or so clones, with roughly 60% observed a single time. The sample in question was CD4+ T cells sorted from blood, obtained at week 0. The receptors derive from a human donor with alopecia areata. Both conserved end residues are part of each CDR3. The D gene is left open where the match is weak. Clone size is not always given. Where it is, it says once, few, many or a class for expanded clones.

D gene: TRBD1
V gene: TRBV18
J gene: TRBJ2-7
clone size: NA
CDR3 DNA: TGTGCCAGCTCAGCCGGGACAGGATCCTACGAGCAGTACTTC
CDR3 protein: CASSAGTGSYEQYF

D gene: TRBD1
V gene: TRBV29-1
J gene: TRBJ2-1
clone size: NA
CDR3 DNA: TGCAGCGTTGGGGGAGGACAGGGTGGGAATGAGCAGTTCTTC
CDR3 protein: CSVGGGQGGNEQFF

D gene: TRBD1
V gene: TRBV29-1
J gene: TRBJ2-1
clone size: NA
CDR3 DNA: TGCAGCGTTATCTTACCCTGGGGCCGGGACAGGGGAAGGAGTGAGCAGTTCTTC
CDR3 protein: CSVILPWGRDRGRSEQFF

D gene: NA
V gene: TRBV4-3
J gene: TRBJ2-6
clone size: NA
CDR3 DNA: TGCGCCAGCAGCCAAGAAGGCTCTGGGGCCAACGTCCTGACTTTC
CDR3 protein: CASSQEGSGANVLTF

D gene: NA
V gene: TRBV4-3
J gene: TRBJ1-3
clone size: NA
CDR3 DNA: TGCGCCAGCAGCCAAGGCCACTCTGGAAACACCATATATTTT
CDR3 protein: CASSQGHSGNTIYF

D gene: TRBD1
V gene: TRBV19
J gene: TRBJ2-7
clone size: NA
CDR3 DNA: TGTGCCAGTAGCCCGGGACAGGTTTCCTACGAGCAGTACTTC
CDR3 protein: CASSPGQVSYEQYF

D gene: TRBD2
V gene: TRBV5-1
J gene: TRBJ2-1
clone size: NA
CDR3 DNA: TGCGCCAGCAGCTTGGAGCGGGGGGTACGCAATGAGCAGTTCTTC
CDR3 protein: CASSLERGVRNEQFF

D gene: NA
V gene: TRBV30
J gene: TRBJ1-5
clone size: NA
CDR3 DNA: TGTGCCTGGAGTGTAGGCCGAGATCAGCCCCAGCATTTT
CDR3 protein: CAWSVGRDQPQHF

D gene: NA
V gene: TRBV9
J gene: TRBJ2-1
clone size: NA
CDR3 DNA: TGTGCCAGCAGCGTAGTTGAGGGCCCATGGGATGAGCAGTTCTTC
CDR3 protein: CASSVVEGPWDEQFF

D gene: NA
V gene: TRBV15
J gene: TRBJ2-1
clone size: few
CDR3 DNA: TGTGCCACCAGCAGAGTGGGGGGTCTAAACAATGAGCAGTTCTTC
CDR3 protein: CATSRVGGLNNEQFF

D gene: NA
V gene: TRBV4-1
J gene: TRBJ2-3
clone size: NA
CDR3 DNA: TGCGCCAGCAGCCAAATGCAGGGAAATTTGCGGACGCAGTATTTT
CDR3 protein: CASSQMQGNLRTQYF

D gene: NA
V gene: TRBV10-3
J gene: TRBJ2-3
clone size: NA
CDR3 DNA: TGTGCCATCAATGCACGAGGGGAAAGTGGCACAGATACGCAGTATTTT
CDR3 protein: CAINARGESGTDTQYF

D gene: TRBD1
V gene: TRBV7-2
J gene: TRBJ1-4
clone size: once
CDR3 DNA: TGTGCCAGCAGCCCCCGTCGGGCAGGGGGTAATGAAAAACTGTTTTTT
CDR3 protein: CASSPRRAGGNEKLFF

D gene: TRBD1
V gene: TRBV7-2
J gene: TRBJ2-4
clone size: NA
CDR3 DNA: TGTGCCAGCAGCTACCCTCCGGGACAGGGGAAAAACATTCAGTACTTC
CDR3 protein: CASSYPPGQGKNIQYF

D gene: NA
V gene: TRBV30
J gene: TRBJ1-5
clone size: NA
CDR3 DNA: TGTGCCTGGAGTCGACAGAGGAGCAATCAGCCCCAGCATTTT
CDR3 protein: CAWSRQRSNQPQHF

D gene: TRBD1
V gene: TRBV7-2
J gene: TRBJ1-2
clone size: NA
CDR3 DNA: TGTGCCAGCAGTTTGGGACAGCCGAACTATGGCTACACCTTC
CDR3 protein: CASSLGQPNYGYTF

D gene: NA
V gene: TRBV29-1
J gene: TRBJ1-2
clone size: NA
CDR3 DNA: TGCAGCGTTGATGAGGGGGGTATCGGCTACACCTTC
CDR3 protein: CSVDEGGIGYTF

D gene: NA
V gene: TRBV5-1
J gene: TRBJ1-2
clone size: few
CDR3 DNA: TGCGCCAGCAGCTTCGGACAGTCATCTGGCTATGGCTACACCTTC
CDR3 protein: CASSFGQSSGYGYTF

D gene: NA
V gene: TRBV5-6
J gene: TRBJ1-2
clone size: NA
CDR3 DNA: TGTGCCAGCAGCTCTCCCCCGCCGGGATATGGCTACACCTTC
CDR3 protein: CASSSPPPGYGYTF

D gene: NA
V gene: TRBV29-1
J gene: TRBJ2-5
clone size: few
CDR3 DNA: TGCAGCGTTGTGGCCCGAGGCAACCAAGAGACCCAGTACTTC
CDR3 protein: CSVVARGNQETQYF

D gene: TRBD1
V gene: TRBV30
J gene: TRBJ1-1
clone size: NA
CDR3 DNA: TGTGCCTGGAGTGGGACAGGGGAAGTCGCTTTCTTT
CDR3 protein: CAWSGTGEVAFF

D gene: NA
V gene: TRBV29-1
J gene: TRBJ1-1
clone size: few
CDR3 DNA: TGCAGCGCAGAGCCTGGGAGGACTGAAGCTTTCTTT
CDR3 protein: CSAEPGRTEAFF

D gene: NA
V gene: TRBV29-1
J gene: TRBJ2-6
clone size: once
CDR3 DNA: TGCAGCGTTGAGGAGGGGTCTGGGGCCAACGTCCTGACTTTC
CDR3 protein: CSVEEGSGANVLTF

D gene: TRBD2
V gene: TRBV30
J gene: TRBJ2-1
clone size: NA
CDR3 DNA: TGTGCCTGGAGCCCAATAGACGGACTAGCGGGATTCTACAATGAGCAGTTCTTC
CDR3 protein: CAWSPIDGLAGFYNEQFF

D gene: NA
V gene: TRBV7-2
J gene: TRBJ2-7
clone size: few
CDR3 DNA: TGTGCCAGCAGCCCCCGGTCCCAGGGCGAGCAGTACTTC
CDR3 protein: CASSPRSQGEQYF

D gene: TRBD1
V gene: TRBV29-1
J gene: TRBJ2-5
clone size: NA
CDR3 DNA: TGCAGCGTTCGCCGGGACAGGCTAATTAAAGAGACCCAGTACTTC
CDR3 protein: CSVRRDRLIKETQYF

D gene: NA
V gene: TRBV4-3
J gene: TRBJ1-2
clone size: few
CDR3 DNA: TGCGCCAGCAGCCAGGACAGACTCTATGGCTACACCTTC
CDR3 protein: CASSQDRLYGYTF

D gene: NA
V gene: TRBV30
J gene: TRBJ2-3
clone size: NA
CDR3 DNA: TGTGCCTGGAGTAATTACCATTTTGACAGGGAGGCACAGATGGTGCAGTATTTT
CDR3 protein: CAWSNYHFDREAQMVQYF

D gene: TRBD1
V gene: TRBV30
J gene: TRBJ1-2
clone size: NA
CDR3 DNA: TGTGCCTGGAGTCGGGGACAGGGGGCGCGGTATGGCTACACCTTC
CDR3 protein: CAWSRGQGARYGYTF

D gene: NA
V gene: TRBV30
J gene: TRBJ1-4
clone size: NA
CDR3 DNA: TGTGCCTGGAGGGAACCTGGGGGACCCAATGAAAAACTGTTTTTT
CDR3 protein: CAWREPGGPNEKLFF

D gene: NA
V gene: TRBV30
J gene: TRBJ1-2
clone size: NA
CDR3 DNA: TGTGCCTGGAGTGAGCAGACTTTTAACTATGGCTACACCTTC
CDR3 protein: CAWSEQTFNYGYTF

D gene: NA
V gene: TRBV29-1
J gene: TRBJ2-1
clone size: few
CDR3 DNA: TGCAGCGCGGACTTTTACAATGAGCAGTTCTTC
CDR3 protein: CSADFYNEQFF

D gene: NA
V gene: TRBV27
J gene: TRBJ2-5
clone size: NA
CDR3 DNA: TGTGCCAGCAGGAGCCAAGAGACCCAGTACTTC
CDR3 protein: CASRSQETQYF

D gene: NA
V gene: TRBV7-2
J gene: TRBJ1-6
clone size: few
CDR3 DNA: TGTGCCAGCAGCTTGGTCGGATCACCCCTCCACTTT
CDR3 protein: CASSLVGSPLHF

D gene: NA
V gene: TRBV27
J gene: TRBJ2-7
clone size: NA
CDR3 DNA: TGTGCCAGCTCTAGCCCCCTCTACGAGCAGTACTTC
CDR3 protein: CASSSPLYEQYF

D gene: NA
V gene: TRBV27
J gene: TRBJ1-2
clone size: NA
CDR3 DNA: TGTGCCAGCAGCCCCGGGGGTGTCGGGGAAAGTGGCTACACCTTC
CDR3 protein: CASSPGGVGESGYTF

D gene: NA
V gene: TRBV11-2
J gene: TRBJ2-5
clone size: few
CDR3 DNA: TGTGCCAGCAGCTTAGCCTCGGCAGCAGTTCCGGGAGAGACCCAGTACTTC
CDR3 protein: CASSLASAAVPGETQYF

D gene: NA
V gene: TRBV7-2
J gene: TRBJ1-1
clone size: NA
CDR3 DNA: TGTGCCAGCCAGCGGCAACCGAACACTGAAGCTTTCTTT
CDR3 protein: CASQRQPNTEAFF

D gene: NA
V gene: TRBV30
J gene: TRBJ2-5
clone size: NA
CDR3 DNA: TGTGCCTGGAGTAAAGGGGGTAGAGAGACCCAGTACTTC
CDR3 protein: CAWSKGGRETQYF

D gene: NA
V gene: TRBV29-1
J gene: TRBJ2-2
clone size: NA
CDR3 DNA: TGCAGCGTTAGGACGAACACCGGGGAGCTGTTTTTT
CDR3 protein: CSVRTNTGELFF

D gene: NA
V gene: TRBV9
J gene: TRBJ1-6
clone size: once
CDR3 DNA: TGTGCCAGCAGCGTTGAGGGGCCCAGTGGTTCACCCCTCCACTTT
CDR3 protein: CASSVEGPSGSPLHF

D gene: NA
V gene: TRBV5-6
J gene: TRBJ2-5
clone size: NA
CDR3 DNA: TGTGCCAGCAGCCTCGGGACCTTACAAGAGACCCAGTACTTC
CDR3 protein: CASSLGTLQETQYF

D gene: TRBD1
V gene: TRBV30
J gene: TRBJ2-1
clone size: NA
CDR3 DNA: TGTGCCTGGAGGAGACAGGGGGCAACCGATGAGCAGTTCTTC
CDR3 protein: CAWRRQGATDEQFF

D gene: TRBD2
V gene: TRBV15
J gene: TRBJ2-5
clone size: once
CDR3 DNA: TGTGCCACCAGCAGAGACAATGGACTAGCGGTCCAAGAGACCCAGTACTTC
CDR3 protein: CATSRDNGLAVQETQYF

D gene: NA
V gene: TRBV30
J gene: TRBJ1-1
clone size: few
CDR3 DNA: TGTGCCTGGAAATCAGAGAGGCCTGAAGCTTTCTTT
CDR3 protein: CAWKSERPEAFF

D gene: NA
V gene: TRBV6-1
J gene: TRBJ1-4
clone size: NA
CDR3 DNA: TGTGCCAGCAGTGAATTAGGGACCGGGAGGGAAAAACTGTTTTTT
CDR3 protein: CASSELGTGREKLFF

D gene: NA
V gene: TRBV20-1
J gene: TRBJ2-7
clone size: NA
CDR3 DNA: TGCAGTGCTAGAGAAGGACGCGAGCAGTACTTC
CDR3 protein: CSAREGREQYF

D gene: NA
V gene: TRBV5-1
J gene: TRBJ1-1
clone size: NA
CDR3 DNA: TGCGCCAGCATCCGAGGATCGGGACGGGACACTGAAGCTTTCTTT
CDR3 protein: CASIRGSGRDTEAFF

D gene: NA
V gene: TRBV29-1
J gene: TRBJ2-7
clone size: NA
CDR3 DNA: TGCAGCGTTGGACAGGTGAGGAACGAGCAGTACTTC
CDR3 protein: CSVGQVRNEQYF

D gene: NA
V gene: TRBV7-9
J gene: TRBJ1-1
clone size: NA
CDR3 DNA: TGTGCCAGCAGCCCGTTCGTTGGGGCTGAAGCTTTCTTT
CDR3 protein: CASSPFVGAEAFF

D gene: NA
V gene: TRBV29-1
J gene: TRBJ2-2
clone size: few
CDR3 DNA: TGCAGCGTCAAATCTGGGGACGGGGAGCTGTTTTTT
CDR3 protein: CSVKSGDGELFF

D gene: NA
V gene: TRBV4-3
J gene: TRBJ1-2
clone size: NA
CDR3 DNA: TGCGCCAGCAGCCAAGAGGGGAAGGGCTACACCTTC
CDR3 protein: CASSQEGKGYTF

D gene: NA
V gene: TRBV2
J gene: TRBJ1-1
clone size: NA
CDR3 DNA: TGTGCCAGCATGGCGGGCAACACTGAAGCTTTCTTT
CDR3 protein: CASMAGNTEAFF

D gene: NA
V gene: TRBV29-1
J gene: TRBJ2-3
clone size: NA
CDR3 DNA: TGCAGCGTTGATTCCACCAACACAGATACGCAGTATTTT
CDR3 protein: CSVDSTNTDTQYF

D gene: TRBD1
V gene: TRBV29-1
J gene: TRBJ1-1
clone size: NA
CDR3 DNA: TGCAGCGTTGAAGGGGGACAGGGGTCGAACACTGAAGCTTTCTTT
CDR3 protein: CSVEGGQGSNTEAFF

D gene: NA
V gene: TRBV6-5
J gene: TRBJ2-5
clone size: NA
CDR3 DNA: TGTGCCAGCAGCCGGGGGGCGTGGGAAGAGACCCAGTACTTC
CDR3 protein: CASSRGAWEETQYF

D gene: NA
V gene: TRBV30
J gene: TRBJ2-7
clone size: few
CDR3 DNA: TGTGCCTGGAGTGTGGGACGGGTTGGGGAGCAGTACTTC
CDR3 protein: CAWSVGRVGEQYF

D gene: NA
V gene: TRBV30
J gene: TRBJ1-5
clone size: NA
CDR3 DNA: TGTGCCTGGAGTGTACGAGGGATTAACAATCAGCCCCAGCATTTT
CDR3 protein: CAWSVRGINNQPQHF

D gene: NA
V gene: TRBV25-1
J gene: TRBJ1-6
clone size: NA
CDR3 DNA: TGTGCCAGCAGTGAATCGCAGGGAGGCAATTCACCCCTCCACTTT
CDR3 protein: CASSESQGGNSPLHF